The text below deals with one TCR beta chain. Its antigen has not been determined. Base qualities are not at hand, and no much larger clone is one base apart. Libraries were prepared through the immunoSEQ multiplex PCR assay. The multiplex PCR relied on a mix of 60 forward primers for TCR Vbeta segments and 13 reverse primers for TCR Jbeta segments. The CDR3 region of rearranged TCR beta genes was amplified from genomic DNA by a multiplex PCR assay. On the Illumina HiSeq System, the amplified TCR beta libraries were sequenced as 87-base-pair reads. From the authors' description of their analysis: In a later analysis, some 80 million unique TCR beta chains were counted across the roughly 670 repertoires, and around 10 million of these chains were shared by at least two donors. To remove PCR and sequencing errors, raw reads were error-corrected and collapsed into unique sequences using a nearest-neighbor algorithm that merged closely related sequences. CDR3 sequences were aligned to IMGT reference sequences to assign V, D and J gene segments. For a sequence to be retained, at least a six-nucleotide match to both a V gene segment and a J gene segment was required. A rearrangement counted as productive if the CDR3 had no stop codons and remained in frame with V and J, and every other rearrangement counted as non-productive. Following IMGT convention, CDR3 was defined as the stretch from the second conserved V-encoded cysteine to the conserved J-encoded phenylalanine. The earlier analysis of 500 to 750 of the donors excluded any sequence lacking an unambiguous match to a single V gene segment. In an earlier analysis of approximately 610 of the donors, V segments were called functional above 56.7% productive rearrangements and were called segregating when the between-donor standard deviation exceeded 5%. A statistical classification framework was built for diagnosing cytomegalovirus status from the catalog of TCR beta chain sequences. In a later analysis, V and J genes were assigned by comparing TCR nucleotide sequences against IMGT/GENE-DB human TR gene sequences. A later analysis assigned CDR3 sequences and most-parsimonious VDJ recombination scenarios with the TCRdist pipeline. In a later analysis, each TCR beta chain was defined by its CDR3 amino acid sequence together with its V-gene family, and reads without a unique V-gene family were excluded. To address suspected cross-contamination and a sequencing artifact, a later analysis removed roughly 580 highly shared, low-generation-probability nucleotide sequences. For each public chain, a later analysis derived a clonal expansion index from normalized ranks of inferred template counts within each repertoire. In a later analysis, generation probabilities were computed with a VDJ recombination model fitted to out-of-frame rearrangements, and the resulting probabilities were checked against IGoR. Hypergeometric tests were used in a later analysis to score TCR-TCR, TCR-HLA and TCR-CMV co-occurrence, with a repertoire-size bias correction applied to the TCR pairs. In a later analysis, false discovery rates were estimated by permuting HLA or CMV assignments 20 times. In a later analysis, co-occurring TCRs were grouped using DBSCAN, and TCRdist sequence similarity was added for clustering within HLA-allele-positive subsets. Repertoires with fewer than 30,000 or more than 120,000 public chains were left out of co-occurrence clustering, as were four to six repertoires with anomalous nucleotide sharing. TCRdb limited this immuneACCESS table to in-frame rearrangements with V and J called. A share of clones is missing; checked studies link under half to unresolved V genes, and the rest is unexplained. From that table come the V and J calls and clone size; the DNA was used to work out D and trimming. Within this sample are approximately 150,000 clones, with roughly 79% of them counted one time only. The top ten clonotypes cover approximately 1.5% of the sample.

The cohort comprised more than 550 healthy bone marrow donors. At the time of sampling, every cohort member was nominally healthy, though immune exposures that went unrecorded were likely present. The donor was CMV seronegative and belonged to the group of more than 300 seronegative cohort members. A peripheral blood sample was collected from each donor, and TCR beta sequencing was performed on peripheral blood mononuclear cells. The Qiagen DNeasy Blood Extraction Kit was used to extract genomic DNA from the blood cell samples. The CDR3 numbers 16 residues from cysteine through phenylalanine. The only DNA kept is the CDR3, 48 bases in frame from the first base. The germline V gene sets CDR1 to MDHEN and CDR2 to SYDVKM. Germline trimming: 4 bases from V, 5 bases from J; junction bases outside gene matches: 13. The data derive from a study of cytomegalovirus exposure and HLA in healthy donors (TCRdb year 2017). Study-level background: In an earlier analysis of about 560 of the donors, 276 Gb of sequence data and some 120 million unique TCR beta sequences from 180 million or so T cells were reported. Approximately 310 gigabases of sequencing data and tens of millions of unique TCR sequences were included in an early release covering several hundred HLA-typed donors. Of the roughly 400 genotyped donors, 81% were placed in the genetic ancestry cluster associated with self-reported Caucasian donors. The study aimed to test whether cataloging public T cell receptors could reveal signatures of past pathogen exposure. The T cell repertoires of 700 or so subjects were profiled by immunosequencing and related to cytomegalovirus serostatus. Along with the approximately 700-subject first cohort, a separate validation cohort of more than 90 different subjects was used. To predict cytomegalovirus infection status, the study brought together high-throughput TCR immunosequencing, statistical association of individual TCRs with disease status, and machine learning. A later analysis re-examined previously published TCR beta repertoires from more than 650 donors and added high-resolution HLA genotyping to investigate patterns of TCR occurrence. Rather than drawing on any new phenotypic data, the later analysis identified candidate immune exposures from TCR beta sequences and the way those sequences occurred across donors. An earlier analysis of about 620 of the donors applied high-throughput TCR beta sequencing to assess whether each TCR beta V gene segment acted as functional or pseudogenic. Donor age, sex, ethnicity and CMV serostatus were compiled together with the repertoire data. In a later genetic analysis, genome-wide SNP genotypes for about three fifths of the roughly 670 donors were used, and that subset was treated as a discovery cohort. All discovery cohort repertoires had been generated on a single sequencing platform. HLA typing included class I and class II loci at four-digit resolution. The number of typed donors differed by locus: roughly 620-640 for A, B, C, DRB1 and DQB1; 522 for DQA1; around 610 for DPA1; and some 430 for DPB1. Roughly 5 DR-DQ haplotypes were treated as single units for association and clustering because of strong linkage in the cohort. On average, about 200,000 unique TCR beta nucleotide sequences were sequenced per donor among a few hundred genotyped donors of the cohort, with about 19% of those sequences being non-productive. Overall study results and their limits: According to a later analysis, parvovirus B19, influenza, CMV and Epstein-Barr virus appeared linked to several top co-occurrence clusters. An association between a missense DCLRE1C variant and V-gene and J-gene trimming of TCR beta chains was found in a later genetic analysis and replicated in an independent cohort. Sequencing depth was assumed to be roughly uniform across donors in the presence/absence analyses, though that assumption may not hold. Linkage disequilibrium might explain the correlated functional status among segregating V segments, but an unknown experimental factor could not be excluded. Most TCR sequences were observed very rarely across donors, whereas some public TCRs were present in many individuals. Because the 87-base-pair reads could not distinguish some IMGT-functional V segments, including TRBV6-2 and TRBV6-3, those segments were excluded. In the study, some 180 TCR beta chains were listed as associated with cytomegalovirus. A cluster of highly shared sequence variants was judged likely to be a technical artifact of the sequencing pipeline. Broadly in line with IMGT annotations, most TCR beta V segments showed up in productive rearrangements about 90% or about 30% of the time in an earlier analysis of around 550 of the donors. In a later analysis, the rate of TCR association differed among HLA loci, with DRB1 alleles having the most associated TCRs and HLA-C alleles having the fewest. Because HLA typing was missing for some donors at each locus, association tests included only the typed subset. According to the authors, the approach could potentially be generalized to other disease states and immunological phenotypes. A further reported finding was that TCR beta sequences accurately predicted the HLA-A and HLA-B alleles for most subjects in the first cohort. Compared with the approximately 670-donor mean, donors in an Asian-associated ancestry cluster had fewer N-insertions in productive TCRs, according to a later genetic analysis. In a later analysis, HLA-associated TCR beta chains showed more clonal expansion and lower generation probabilities than non-associated chains that were equally common. Most CMV-associated TCR beta chains appeared to be HLA-restricted in a later analysis, and the HLA associations seemed to be driven largely by CMV exposure. When HLA alleles, especially DR and DQ, strongly co-occurred, TCR associations were difficult to assign to individual alleles. Immune exposure information for the cohort was limited to CMV serostatus. Because counts were too low, roughly 17 rarely observed V segments, including chromosome 9 orphons, were left out of the earlier analysis of approximately 500 of the donors. The classifier was reported to diagnose cytomegalovirus status with high specificity and sensitivity in both the original cohort and the validation cohort. In vitro tests confirmed that a few of the cytomegalovirus-associated TCR beta chains recognize cytomegalovirus antigens. This cohort had only TCR beta chains sequenced, and the lack of alpha or paired-chain data limited which features could be detected. A later analysis associated about 16,000 TCR beta sequences with specific HLA alleles at a false discovery rate of 0.05.

Sequenced: PBMCs. This receptor was identified in a woman younger than 35 in good health and CMV-seronegative. The chain joins TRBV28 to TRBJ1-2, with 7 middle bases fitting TRBD1. In nucleotides, the sequence is TGTGCCAGCAGTTCGTTCTATAAGACAGGGAGATATGGCTACACCTTC. The translation is CASSSFYKTGRYGYTF.